These 28 T cell receptor beta chains originate from one sample sequenced in a study of OX40 agonist ivuxolimab in advanced cancers. Sequencing was performed with immunoSEQ multiplex PCR; in TCRdb, only in-frame clones are kept and a portion is missing. The sample yields around 65,000 clones, 70% to 90% seen once. The sample consisted of CD4+ or CD8+ T cells sorted from blood, taken in a trial of the OX40 agonist ivuxolimab. All receptors come from an adult with an advanced solid tumor such as melanoma, head and neck, liver or kidney cancer.

The rearrangement joins TRBV19 to TRBJ2-7; 8 bases line up with TRBD1. The CDR3 has 13 amino acids. CDR1 and CDR2 (germline): LNHDA, SQIVND (reference sequence). The trim removed 4 bases at V and 3 bases at J, leaving 2 bases unmatched. The CDR3 is CASSRTGYYEQYF. The CDR3 DNA follows: TGTGCCAGTAGTAGGACAGGGTACTACGAGCAGTACTTC.

This clone occurred once. The junction and the germline gene differ at one end; a read error may be behind it. This CDR3 is CASSYRNSEAFF. CDR3 DNA sequence: TGTGCCAGCAGTTACAGGAACTCTGAAGCTTTCTTT. V usage is TRBV6-5 and J usage is TRBJ1-1; no reliable D call. Germline V gene data show CDR1 as MNHEY and CDR2 as SVGAGI. The CDR3 has 12 amino acids.

The genes are TRBV11-2 and TRBJ2-5; possibly TRBD1 for D (5 bases). Germline lookup yields CDR1 SGHAT and CDR2 FQNNGV. The CDR3 length is 12 residues. V dropped 0 bases and J dropped 7 bases, with 6 bases sitting between them. The CDR3 bases are TGTGCCAGCAGCTTAGATCAGGGGACCCAGTACTTC. This translates into CASSLDQGTQYF. Full variable domain (rest looked up from reference TRBV11-2 and TRBJ2-5): EAGVAQSPRYKIIEKRQSVAFWCNPISGHATLYWYQQILGQGPKLLIQFQNNGVVDDSQLPKDRFSAERLKGVDSTLKIQPAKLEDSAVYLCASSLDQGTQYFGPGTRLLVL.

The chain couples TRBV5-5 to TRBJ2-7, with 8 bases aligning to TRBD2. The CDR3 has 17 amino acids. The germline gives CDR1 SGHKS, CDR2 YYEKEE (reference sequence). J gave up 7 bases and V 4 bases, and 19 bases lay outside the gene matches. This CDR3 reads CASSDRFRGGNGREQYF. CDR3 DNA: TGTGCCAGCAGCGACCGTTTTCGCGGGGGGAATGGTAGGGAGCAGTACTTC.

The DNA for the CDR3 is TGTGCCAGTAGCGGACAGGGGACAAATCAGCCCCAGCATTTT. Translated: CASSGQGTNQPQHF. This chain uses TRBV19 with TRBJ1-5; 9 bases line up with TRBD1. The CDR3 has 14 amino acids. Trimming at V came to 6 bases and at J to 4 bases, leaving 4 bases not matched to a gene. The germline V gene has CDR1 LNHDA and CDR2 SQIVND (reference sequence). The full variable domain, rest sourced from reference TRBV19 and TRBJ1-5, is DGGITQSPKYLFRKEGQNVTLSCEQNLNHDAMYWYRQDPGQGLRLIYYSQIVNDFQKGDIAEGYSVSREKKESFPLTVTSAQKNPTAFYLCASSGQGTNQPQHFGDGTRLSIL.

The chain employs TRBV5-1 and TRBJ1-2, with a tentative D call TRBD1 (5 bases). Trimming stripped 4 bases from V and 6 bases from J, with 25 bases between. This CDR3 is 17 amino acids long. CDR1 is SGHRS, CDR2 YFSETQ, per germline. The CDR3 protein is CASSVSAIGRLGDGYTF. The CDR3, as DNA: TGCGCCAGCAGCGTCTCGGCAATTGGACGGTTAGGGGATGGCTACACCTTC.

The sample holds a few counts of this clone. The CDR3 DNA follows: TGTGCCAGCGAACAGGGGCGGATGAGCAATCAGCCCCAGCATTTT. Its protein is CASEQGRMSNQPQHF. The rearrangement links TRBV2 to TRBJ1-5, with 7 bases matching TRBD1. The CDR3 runs 15 residues. Germline assignment: CDR1 SNHLY and CDR2 FYNNEI. Trimming took 8 bases from V and 1 from J; bases not matched to a gene: 8.

This sequence joins TRBV30 and TRBJ1-5; D unclear. This CDR3 is built from 12 residues. Trimming removed 2 bases at V and 3 bases at J, with 5 bases between. CDR1 and CDR2 from the germline V gene are GTSNPN and SVGIG (reference sequence). DNA for the CDR3: TGTGCCTGGAGTATGACCAATCAGCCCCAGCATTTT. Encoded protein: CAWSMTNQPQHF.

The chain carries TRBV5-6 and TRBJ2-1; the match to TRBD2 covers 11 bases. The CDR3 extends over 17 amino acids. Germline V gene lookup returns CDR1 SGHDT and CDR2 YYEEEE. The J segment lost 7 bases and the V segment lost 2 bases, leaving 11 bases of the junction unmatched. CDR3 region: CASSFLAGGQYGNEQFF. CDR3 DNA sequence: TGTGCCAGCAGCTTTTTAGCGGGGGGGCAGTATGGGAATGAGCAGTTCTTC.

As concerns this clone: Other nucleotide sequences from this sample produce the same CDR3. V gene TRBV13 combines with J gene TRBJ2-2; unclear D gene. Trimming stripped 1 base from V and 5 bases from J, with 8 bases between. The CDR3 sequence is 14 residues long. Germline CDR1 reads PRHDT; CDR2 reads FYEKMQ (reference sequence). The CDR3 region has the DNA TGTGCCAGCAGCTTAGATGGGCGAACCGGGGAGCTGTTTTTT. This sequence encodes CASSLDGRTGELFF.

This clone appeared once. J is TRBJ2-5 and V is TRBV11-3, with D uncertain. This CDR3 region has 16 residues. CDR1 SGHNT and CDR2 YENEEA come from the germline V gene. V lost 1 base and J lost 2, with 14 bases in between. CDR3 loop: CASSLGGVGSQETQYF. The CDR3 DNA is TGTGCCAGCAGCTTAGGTGGGGTCGGCAGTCAAGAGACCCAGTACTTC.

This clone has a single count. The chain couples TRBV18 to TRBJ2-3; 7 positions match TRBD2. With 4 bases clipped from V and 1 base from J, the junction kept 11 bases outside the gene matches. This CDR3 is 17 amino acids long. Germline CDR1 reads KGHSH; CDR2 reads LQKENI. CDR3 in amino acids: CASSLRRGGGRTDTQYF. Here the CDR3 DNA reads TGTGCCAGCTCACTTAGACGTGGGGGAGGGCGCACAGATACGCAGTATTTT. The whole variable domain, filled in from reference TRBV18 and TRBJ2-3, reads NAGVMQNPRHLVRRRGQEARLRCSPMKGHSHVYWYRQLPEEGLKFMVYLQKENIIDESGMPKERFSAEFPKEGPSILRIQQVVRGDSAAYFCASSLRRGGGRTDTQYFGPGTRLTVL.

The chain recombines TRBV5-1 with TRBJ2-7, with unresolved D. The CDR3 is 14 residues long. Germline-derived CDR1 and CDR2 are SGHRS and YFSETQ. The V end lost 0 bases, the J end lost 0 bases, and 7 bases lay between the germline ends. The chain's CDR3 is CASSLVESSYEQYF. For the CDR3, the DNA is TGCGCCAGCAGCTTGGTGGAGAGCTCCTACGAGCAGTACTTC.

This clone was seen once. The rearrangement uses TRBV5-5 and TRBJ1-2; the D is unclear. This CDR3 spans 13 amino acids. Trimming left V 1 base short and J 4 bases short, with 8 bases between. Germline V gene lookup returns CDR1 SGHKS and CDR2 YYEKEE (reference sequence). This CDR3 reads CASSLIGRYGYTF. The CDR3 bases are TGTGCCAGCAGCTTGATCGGGCGCTATGGCTACACCTTC.

The rearrangement links TRBV30 to TRBJ2-2; D possibly uses TRBD1 or TRBD2 (5 bases each). Trimming stripped 5 bases from V and 2 bases from J, with 18 bases between. The germline V gene has CDR1 GTSNPN and CDR2 SVGIG (reference sequence). The CDR3 is made up of 16 amino acids. The CDR3 DNA reads TGTGCCTGGTCTATCTGGGGACGTACAAACACCGGGGAGCTGTTTTTT. It yields the protein CAWSIWGRTNTGELFF.

The chain has TRBV9 and TRBJ2-2; D gene uncertain. This CDR3 region has 13 residues. V was trimmed by 3 bases and J by 4 bases, leaving 7 bases between them. Germline V CDR1 and CDR2: SGDLS, YYNGEE. In DNA, the CDR3 is TGTGCCAGCAGCGGTTTCGTCACCGGGGAGCTGTTTTTT. Its protein is CASSGFVTGELFF.

The chain joins TRBV6-1 to TRBJ2-7; 8 bases fit TRBD2. The V and J ends lost 6 bases and 4 bases, in that order; junction bases with no gene match: 5. The CDR3 totals 13 residues. The germline V gene encodes CDR1 MNHNS and CDR2 SASEGT. The CDR3 coding sequence is TGTGCCAGCAGCCGAAGCGGGGGTTACGAGCAGTACTTC. This sequence encodes CASSRSGGYEQYF.

This clone was seen a handful of times. This chain uses TRBV7-9 with TRBJ2-5; 7 bases fit TRBD2. The germline CDR1 and CDR2 sequences are SEHNR and FQNEAQ (reference sequence). Trimming cost V 5 bases and J 5 bases; bases outside gene matches: 2. The CDR3 loop spans 12 amino acids. CDR3 sequence reads: CASSSGTETQYF. Written as DNA, the CDR3 is TGTGCCAGCAGCAGCGGGACGGAGACCCAGTACTTC.

J is TRBJ2-4 and V is TRBV11-2; 9 nucleotides align to TRBD2. This CDR3 is 17 amino acids long. The germline V gene has CDR1 SGHAT and CDR2 FQNNGV. The V and J ends lost 2 bases and 0 bases, in that order; junction bases with no gene match: 5. The CDR3 nucleotides are TGTGCCAGCAGCTTAATCGCGGGGGGGCTAGCCAAAAACATTCAGTACTTC. As protein: CASSLIAGGLAKNIQYF.

The chain has TRBV5-1 and TRBJ2-5, with no clear D. Germline values: CDR1 SGHRS, CDR2 YFSETQ. The CDR3 is 12 amino acids. Trimming pared 0 bases from V and 4 bases from J, leaving 4 bases between. The chain's CDR3 is CASSLALETQYF. CDR3 bases: TGCGCCAGCAGCTTGGCCCTAGAGACCCAGTACTTC.

V and J are TRBV7-2 and TRBJ1-1; D remains ambiguous. The CDR3 is 14 amino acids. V was clipped by 8 bases and J by 1 base, with 14 bases between them. Germline assignment: CDR1 SGHTA and CDR2 FQGNSA. CDR3 sequence reads: CASGEQTPNTEAFF. The CDR3 DNA reads TGTGCCAGCGGTGAACAGACGCCGAACACTGAAGCTTTCTTT.

This clone showed up just a few times. The chain uses TRBV21-1 and TRBJ2-7. TRBV21-1 is a known pseudogene. There are 9 residues in the CDR3. The chain's CDR3 is CASSREQYF. The CDR3 nucleotides read TGTGCCAGCAGCAGAGAGCAGTACTTC.

The chain combines TRBV5-8 with TRBJ1-1, with unresolved D. This CDR3 region has 15 residues. Trimming removed 1 base at V and 6 bases at J, with 16 bases between. Germline CDR1 and CDR2: SGHTS and YDEGEE. The CDR3 sequence: CASSLTISGFAEAFF. In DNA, the CDR3 is TGTGCCAGCAGCTTGACGATTTCCGGGTTCGCTGAAGCTTTCTTT.

The chain combines TRBV5-1 with TRBJ2-2; D unresolved. V was cut by 3 bases and J by 1 base, with 7 bases left in between. The CDR3 is 14 residues long. Germline V CDR1 and CDR2: SGHRS, YFSETQ. The CDR3 DNA reads as TGCGCCAGCAGCTCCCGCGGGAACACCGGGGAGCTGTTTTTT. Amino acid sequence: CASSSRGNTGELFF.

The rearrangement joins TRBV5-1 to TRBJ2-3; the match to TRBD1 covers 7 bases. Trimming took 0 bases from V and 4 from J; bases not matched to a gene: 8. Germline V gives CDR1 SGHRS, CDR2 YFSETQ. This CDR3 region has 16 residues. In DNA form, the CDR3 reads TGCGCCAGCAGCTTGGAGGGGGCCCTAACCGCAGATACGCAGTATTTT. Protein sequence: CASSLEGALTADTQYF.

The chain is built from TRBV2 and TRBJ2-1; D ambiguous. The germline V gene encodes CDR1 SNHLY and CDR2 FYNNEI. The CDR3 contains 11 residues. The V end was cut by 6 bases, the J end by 10 bases, with 10 bases between. The CDR3 coding sequence is TGTGCCAGCAGCAATCGGTGGGAGCAGTTCTTC. It specifies CASSNRWEQFF. Supplemented by reference TRBV2 and TRBJ2-1, the full variable domain reads EPEVTQTPSHQVTQMGQEVILRCVPISNHLYFYWYRQILGQKVEFLVSFYNNEISEKSEIFDDQFSVERPDGSNFTLKIRSTKLEDSAMYFCASSNRWEQFFGPGTRLTVL.

In this sample, this clone turned up once. V and J are TRBV14 and TRBJ2-3; D is uncertain. The CDR3 consists of 16 residues. Trimming pared 0 bases from V and 2 bases from J, leaving 12 bases between. Per the germline V gene, CDR1 is SGHDN and CDR2 is FVKESK. The CDR3 protein is CASSQEIFNPTDTQYF. Here the CDR3 DNA reads TGTGCCAGCAGCCAAGAAATTTTCAATCCCACAGATACGCAGTATTTT.

The rearrangement uses TRBV9 and TRBJ2-7, with 7 bases identical to TRBD1. Germline CDR1 and CDR2: SGDLS and YYNGEE. V gave up 4 bases and J gave up 5 bases; unmatched junction bases: 21. CDR3 length: 18 amino acids. The CDR3 reads CASSPSTTGLFSAHEQYF. As DNA, the CDR3 is TGTGCCAGCAGCCCCTCGACGACAGGGCTTTTTTCTGCCCACGAGCAGTACTTC.